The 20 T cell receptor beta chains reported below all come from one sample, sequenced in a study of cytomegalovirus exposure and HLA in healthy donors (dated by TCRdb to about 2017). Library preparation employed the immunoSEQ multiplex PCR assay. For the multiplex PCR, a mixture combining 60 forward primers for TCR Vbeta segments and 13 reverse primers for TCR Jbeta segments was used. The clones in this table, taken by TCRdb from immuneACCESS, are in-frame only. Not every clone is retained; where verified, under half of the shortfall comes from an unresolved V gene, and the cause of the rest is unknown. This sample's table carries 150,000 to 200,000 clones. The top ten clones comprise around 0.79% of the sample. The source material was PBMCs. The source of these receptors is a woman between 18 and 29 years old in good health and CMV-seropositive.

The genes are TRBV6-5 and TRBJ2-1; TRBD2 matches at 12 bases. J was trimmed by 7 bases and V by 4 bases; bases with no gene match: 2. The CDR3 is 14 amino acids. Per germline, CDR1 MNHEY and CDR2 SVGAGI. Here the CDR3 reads CASSSGLAGNEQFF. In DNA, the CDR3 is TGTGCCAGCAGTTCCGGACTAGCGGGAAATGAGCAGTTCTTC.

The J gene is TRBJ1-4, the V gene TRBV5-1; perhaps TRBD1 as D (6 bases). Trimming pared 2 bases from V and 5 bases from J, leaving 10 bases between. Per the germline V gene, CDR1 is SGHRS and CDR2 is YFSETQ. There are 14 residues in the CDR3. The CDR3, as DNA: TGCGCCAGCAGCTTACAGGGTCTGAATGAAAAACTGTTTTTT. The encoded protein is CASSLQGLNEKLFF.

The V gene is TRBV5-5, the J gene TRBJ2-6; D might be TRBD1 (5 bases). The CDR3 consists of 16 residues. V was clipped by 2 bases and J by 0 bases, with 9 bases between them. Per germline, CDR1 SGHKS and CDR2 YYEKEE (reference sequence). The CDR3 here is CASSFGAFSGANVLTF. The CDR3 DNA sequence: TGTGCCAGCAGCTTTGGGGCGTTCTCTGGGGCCAACGTCCTGACTTTC.

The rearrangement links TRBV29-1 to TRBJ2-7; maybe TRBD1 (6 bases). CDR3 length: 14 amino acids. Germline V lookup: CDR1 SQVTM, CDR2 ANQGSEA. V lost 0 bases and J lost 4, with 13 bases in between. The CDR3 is CSVEDRQGRYEQYF. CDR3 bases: TGCAGCGTTGAAGATCGCCAGGGGCGGTACGAGCAGTACTTC.

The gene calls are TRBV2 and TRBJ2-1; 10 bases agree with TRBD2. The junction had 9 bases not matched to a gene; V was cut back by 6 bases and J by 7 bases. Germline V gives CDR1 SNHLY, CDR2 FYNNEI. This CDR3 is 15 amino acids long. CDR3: CASRKGSGRDNEQFF. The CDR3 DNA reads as TGTGCCAGCAGAAAGGGGAGCGGGAGGGATAATGAGCAGTTCTTC.

The CDR3 coding sequence is TGTGCCAGCAGCTTAGGCGGGTCTAGCGGGGATTCTGTCACAGATACGCAGTATTTT. This gives the protein CASSLGGSSGDSVTDTQYF. The J gene is TRBJ2-3, the V gene TRBV7-9; the match to TRBD2 covers 9 bases. V trimming: 1 base; J trimming: 2 bases; junction bases outside the gene matches: 13. Germline assignment: CDR1 SEHNR and CDR2 FQNEAQ (reference sequence). This CDR3 has 19 residues.

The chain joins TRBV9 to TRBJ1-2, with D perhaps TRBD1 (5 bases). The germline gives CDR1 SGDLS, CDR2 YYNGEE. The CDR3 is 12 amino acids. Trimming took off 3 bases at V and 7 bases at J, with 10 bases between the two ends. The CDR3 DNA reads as TGTGCCAGCAGCGCCCCCGGGGGTGGCTACACCTTC. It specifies CASSAPGGGYTF. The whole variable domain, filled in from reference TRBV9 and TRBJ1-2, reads DSGVTQTPKHLITATGQRVTLRCSPRSGDLSVYWYQQSLDQGLQFLIQYYNGEERAKGNILERFSAQQFPDLHSELNLSSLELGDSALYFCASSAPGGGYTFGSGTRLTVV.

The CDR3 DNA reads TGTGCCAGCAGTCAACAAAACACTGAAGCTTTCTTT. It codes for CASSQQNTEAFF. The chain uses TRBV6-6 and TRBJ1-1; D is unresolved. In germline, CDR1 is MNHNY, CDR2 SVGAGI (reference sequence). The V gene lost 5 bases and the J gene lost 2 bases, with 6 bases spanning the gap. The CDR3 extends over 12 amino acids.

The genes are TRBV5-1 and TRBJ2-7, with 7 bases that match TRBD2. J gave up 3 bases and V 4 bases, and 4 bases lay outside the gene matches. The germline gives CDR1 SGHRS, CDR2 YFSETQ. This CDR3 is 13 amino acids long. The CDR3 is CASSPGTIYEQYF. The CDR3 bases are TGCGCCAGCAGCCCCGGGACTATCTACGAGCAGTACTTC.

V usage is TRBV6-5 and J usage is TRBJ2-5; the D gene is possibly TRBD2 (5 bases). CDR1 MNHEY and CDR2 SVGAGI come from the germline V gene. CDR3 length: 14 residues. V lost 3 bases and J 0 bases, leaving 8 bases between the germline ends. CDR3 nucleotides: TGTGCCAGCAGTTATCCGGGGTACCAAGAGACCCAGTACTTC. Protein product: CASSYPGYQETQYF.

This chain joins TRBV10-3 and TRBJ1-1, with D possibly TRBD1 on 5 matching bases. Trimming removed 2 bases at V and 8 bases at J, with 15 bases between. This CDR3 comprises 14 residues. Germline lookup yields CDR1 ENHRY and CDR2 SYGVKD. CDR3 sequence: CAISEQGKPHEAFF. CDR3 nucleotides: TGTGCCATCAGTGAGCAGGGAAAGCCCCACGAAGCTTTCTTT.

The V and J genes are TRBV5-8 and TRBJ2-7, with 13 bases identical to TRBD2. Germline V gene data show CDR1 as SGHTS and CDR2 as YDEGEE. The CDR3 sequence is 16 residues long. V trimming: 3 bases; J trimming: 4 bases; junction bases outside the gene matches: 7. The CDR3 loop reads CASSSRTSGSRYEQYF. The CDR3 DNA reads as TGTGCCAGCAGCTCCCGGACTAGCGGGAGCAGATACGAGCAGTACTTC.

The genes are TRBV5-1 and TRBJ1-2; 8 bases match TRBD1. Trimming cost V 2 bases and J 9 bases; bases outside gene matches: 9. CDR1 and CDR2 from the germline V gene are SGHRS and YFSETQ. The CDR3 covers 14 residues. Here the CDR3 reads CASSFARGLGSYTF. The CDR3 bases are TGCGCCAGCAGCTTCGCCAGGGGGCTTGGAAGCTACACCTTC.

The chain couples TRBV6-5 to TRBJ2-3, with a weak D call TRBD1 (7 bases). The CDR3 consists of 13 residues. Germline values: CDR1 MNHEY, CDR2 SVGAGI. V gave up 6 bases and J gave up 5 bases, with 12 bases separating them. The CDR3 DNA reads TGTGCCAGCAGGCCTCAGGGGGGAGATACGCAGTATTTT. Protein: CASRPQGGDTQYF.

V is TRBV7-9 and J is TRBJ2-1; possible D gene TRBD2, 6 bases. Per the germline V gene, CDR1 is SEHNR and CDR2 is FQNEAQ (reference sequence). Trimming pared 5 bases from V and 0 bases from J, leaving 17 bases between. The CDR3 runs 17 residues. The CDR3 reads CASSPPAVGSSYNEQFF. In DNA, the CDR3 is TGTGCCAGCAGCCCCCCAGCGGTCGGGAGCTCCTACAATGAGCAGTTCTTC.

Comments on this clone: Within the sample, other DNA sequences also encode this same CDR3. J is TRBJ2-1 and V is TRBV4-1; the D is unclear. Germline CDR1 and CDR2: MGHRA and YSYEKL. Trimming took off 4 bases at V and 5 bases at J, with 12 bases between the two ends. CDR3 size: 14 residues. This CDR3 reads CASSPPNRDNEQFF. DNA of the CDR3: TGCGCCAGCAGCCCACCCAACAGAGACAATGAGCAGTTCTTC.

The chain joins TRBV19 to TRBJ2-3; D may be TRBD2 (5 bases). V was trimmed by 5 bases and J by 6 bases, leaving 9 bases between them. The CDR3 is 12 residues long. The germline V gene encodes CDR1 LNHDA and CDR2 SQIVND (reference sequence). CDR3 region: CASSPDYDTQYF. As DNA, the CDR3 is TGTGCCAGTAGTCCCGACTACGATACGCAGTATTTT.

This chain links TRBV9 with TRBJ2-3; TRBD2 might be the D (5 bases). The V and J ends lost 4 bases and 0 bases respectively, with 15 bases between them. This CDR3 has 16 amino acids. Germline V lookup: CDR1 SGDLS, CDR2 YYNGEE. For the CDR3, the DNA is TGTGCCAGCAGCCCCCTGGCGGGCTTGAGCACAGATACGCAGTATTTT. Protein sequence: CASSPLAGLSTDTQYF.

CDR3 protein: CATRTGANTGELFF. The DNA of the CDR3 is TGTGCCACACGGACAGGGGCGAACACCGGGGAGCTGTTTTTT. The chain links TRBV7-3 to TRBJ2-2; 9 nucleotides line up with TRBD1. The V and J ends lost 10 bases and 0 bases, in that order; junction bases with no gene match: 3. The length of the CDR3 is 14 residues. CDR1 is SGHTA, CDR2 FQGTGA, per germline.

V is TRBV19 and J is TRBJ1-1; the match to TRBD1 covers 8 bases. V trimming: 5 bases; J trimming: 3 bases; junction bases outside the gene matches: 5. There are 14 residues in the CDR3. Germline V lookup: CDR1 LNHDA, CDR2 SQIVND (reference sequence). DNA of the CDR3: TGTGCCAGTAGTGTCAGACAGGGGCACACTGAAGCTTTCTTT. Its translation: CASSVRQGHTEAFF. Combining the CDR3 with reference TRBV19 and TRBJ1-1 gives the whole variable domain DGGITQSPKYLFRKEGQNVTLSCEQNLNHDAMYWYRQDPGQGLRLIYYSQIVNDFQKGDIAEGYSVSREKKESFPLTVTSAQKNPTAFYLCASSVRQGHTEAFFGQGTRLTVV.